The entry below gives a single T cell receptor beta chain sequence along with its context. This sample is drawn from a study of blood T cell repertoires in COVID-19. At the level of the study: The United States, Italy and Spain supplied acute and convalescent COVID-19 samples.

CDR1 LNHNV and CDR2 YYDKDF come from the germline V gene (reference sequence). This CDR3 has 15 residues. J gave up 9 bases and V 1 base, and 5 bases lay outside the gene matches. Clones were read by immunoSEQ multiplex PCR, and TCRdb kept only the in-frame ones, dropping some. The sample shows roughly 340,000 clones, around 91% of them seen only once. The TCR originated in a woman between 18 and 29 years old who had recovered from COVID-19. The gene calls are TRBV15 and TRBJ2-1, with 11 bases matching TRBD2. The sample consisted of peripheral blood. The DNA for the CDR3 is TGTGCCACCAGCAGAGCACTAGCGGGAGCGGGTGAGCAGTTCTTC. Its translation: CATSRALAGAGEQFF. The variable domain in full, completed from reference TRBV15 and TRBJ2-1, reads DAMVIQNPRYQVTQFGKPVTLSCSQTLNHNVMYWYQQKSSQAPKLLFHYYDKDFNNEADTPDNFQSRRPNTSFCFLDIRSPGLGDTAMYLCATSRALAGAGEQFFGPGTRLTVL.